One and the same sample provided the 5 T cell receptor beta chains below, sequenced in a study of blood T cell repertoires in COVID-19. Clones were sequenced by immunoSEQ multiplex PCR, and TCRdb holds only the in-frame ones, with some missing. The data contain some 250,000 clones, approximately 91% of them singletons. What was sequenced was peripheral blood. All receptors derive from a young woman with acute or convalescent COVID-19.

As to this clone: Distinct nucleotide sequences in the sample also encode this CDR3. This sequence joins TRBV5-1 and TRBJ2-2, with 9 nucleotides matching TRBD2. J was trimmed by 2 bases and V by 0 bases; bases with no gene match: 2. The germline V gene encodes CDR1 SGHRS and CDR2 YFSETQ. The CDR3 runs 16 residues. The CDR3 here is CASSLGLAGNTGELFF. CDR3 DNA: TGCGCCAGCAGCTTGGGTCTAGCGGGAAACACCGGGGAGCTGTTTTTT.

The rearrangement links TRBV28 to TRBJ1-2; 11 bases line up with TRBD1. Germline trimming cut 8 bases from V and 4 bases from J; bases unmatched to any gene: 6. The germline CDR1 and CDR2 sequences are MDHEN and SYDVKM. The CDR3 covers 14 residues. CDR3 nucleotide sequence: TGTGCCAGCTTAAGCGGACAGGGGGCCTATGGCTACACCTTC. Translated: CASLSGQGAYGYTF.

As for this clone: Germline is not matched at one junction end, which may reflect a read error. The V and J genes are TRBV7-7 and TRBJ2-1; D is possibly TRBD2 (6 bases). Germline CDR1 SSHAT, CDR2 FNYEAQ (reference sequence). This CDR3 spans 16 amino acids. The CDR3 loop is CASSLLEGTPLNEQFF. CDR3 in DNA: TGTGCTAGCAGCTTATTGGAGGGGACCCCACTCAATGAGCAGTTCTTC.

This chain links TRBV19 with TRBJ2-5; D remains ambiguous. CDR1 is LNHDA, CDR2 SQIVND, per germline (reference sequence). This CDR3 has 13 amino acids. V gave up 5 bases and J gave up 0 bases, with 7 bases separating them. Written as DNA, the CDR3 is TGTGCCAGTAGTCGGTTGTACCAAGAGACCCAGTACTTC. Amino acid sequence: CASSRLYQETQYF.

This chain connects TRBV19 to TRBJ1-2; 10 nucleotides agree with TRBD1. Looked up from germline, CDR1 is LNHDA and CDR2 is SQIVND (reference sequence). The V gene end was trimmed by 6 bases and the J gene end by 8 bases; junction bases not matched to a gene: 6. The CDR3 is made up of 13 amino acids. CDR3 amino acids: CASSDRGRRGYTF. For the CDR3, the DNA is TGTGCCAGTAGCGACAGGGGGCGAAGAGGCTACACCTTC. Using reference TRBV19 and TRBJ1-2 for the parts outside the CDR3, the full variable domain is DGGITQSPKYLFRKEGQNVTLSCEQNLNHDAMYWYRQDPGQGLRLIYYSQIVNDFQKGDIAEGYSVSREKKESFPLTVTSAQKNPTAFYLCASSDRGRRGYTFGSGTRLTVV.